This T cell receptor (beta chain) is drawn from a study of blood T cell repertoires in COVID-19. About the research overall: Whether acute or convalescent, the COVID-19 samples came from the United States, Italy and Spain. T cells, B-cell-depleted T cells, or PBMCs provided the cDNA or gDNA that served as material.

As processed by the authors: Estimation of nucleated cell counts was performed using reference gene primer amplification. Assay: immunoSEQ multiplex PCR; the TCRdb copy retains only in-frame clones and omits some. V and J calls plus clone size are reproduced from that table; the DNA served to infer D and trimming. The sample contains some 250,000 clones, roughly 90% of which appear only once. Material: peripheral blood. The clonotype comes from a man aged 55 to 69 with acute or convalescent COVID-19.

The CDR3 nucleotides are TGTGCCACCAGTGGGCTGGACAGGGGACACAATGAGCAGTTCTTC. Translation gives CATSGLDRGHNEQFF. This chain links TRBV24-1 with TRBJ2-1; 9 nucleotides match TRBD1. The ends lost 5 bases at V and 5 bases at J; junction bases unmatched: 6. This CDR3 has 15 amino acids. Germline CDR1 is KGHDR and CDR2 is SFDVKD.